A selection of T cell receptor beta chains follows, all from one sample in a study of beta chain features in type 1 diabetes. Only in-frame clones appear in the TCRdb table, and some are missing; sequencing was by immunoSEQ multiplex PCR. The repertoire holds roughly 150,000 clones, roughly 65% seen once, with 0.08% to 0.095% in the top ten. Input material: naive CD4+ T cells from blood. These receptor sequences come from a man aged 25-45 years with type 1 diabetes. CDR3s include the opening cysteine and the closing phenylalanine or tryptophan. The order of the fields is D gene, V gene, clone size, J gene, CDR3 DNA, CDR3 protein. D genes are given only for firm matches. For some rows the clone size is stated as once, few or many, or as a class when expanded; others skip it.

-,TRBV5-6,-,TRBJ2-1,TGTGCCAGCGGAGGAGTTAGCTCCTACAATGAGCAGTTCTTC,CASGGVSSYNEQFF
TRBD2,TRBV9,few,TRBJ2-3,TGTGCCAGCAGCGCGACTAGCGGGGCGGCCTCTCAACCCACAGATACGCAGTATTTT,CASSATSGAASQPTDTQYF
-,TRBV29-1,-,TRBJ1-2,TGCAGCGTTGTCGGGCAGGACTATGGCTACACCTTC,CSVVGQDYGYTF
TRBD1,TRBV9,once,TRBJ2-1,TGTGCCAGCAGCCCCCGGGACAGGGAGAACAATGAGCAGTTCTTC,CASSPRDRENNEQFF
TRBD1,TRBV18,-,TRBJ2-4,TGTGCCAGCTCACCGGGGACAGCATCTAACATTCAGTACTTC,CASSPGTASNIQYF
-,TRBV30,once,TRBJ1-6,TGTGCCTGGAGTGTATACGCAGGTTCACCCCTCCACTTT,CAWSVYAGSPLHF
TRBD1,TRBV30,-,TRBJ1-4,TGTGCCTGGAGTATGGGACAGGGGGGTGAAAAACTGTTTTTT,CAWSMGQGGEKLFF
TRBD2,TRBV29-1,once,TRBJ2-5,TGCAGCGTTGGTCTAGCGGGATTTGGGACCCAGTACTTC,CSVGLAGFGTQYF
TRBD1,TRBV28,-,TRBJ2-4,TGTGCCAGCAGTAGGGGCACAGGGGCCCTAGCCAAAAACATTCAGTACTTC,CASSRGTGALAKNIQYF
-,TRBV4-3,-,TRBJ1-4,TGCGCCAGCAGCCAAGATCGGGGACGGGAAAAACTGTTTTTT,CASSQDRGREKLFF
-,TRBV7-2,once,TRBJ2-7,TGTGCCAGCAGCTTAAAGGGGTACGAGCAGTACTTC,CASSLKGYEQYF
-,TRBV30,few,TRBJ2-3,TGTGCCTGGTGGAGAGAGCGCACAGATACGCAGTATTTT,CAWWRERTDTQYF
-,TRBV4-3,-,TRBJ2-3,TGCGCCAGCAGCCCAGGCGTTCAGGCTATCACTAGCACAGATACGCAGTATTTT,CASSPGVQAITSTDTQYF
-,TRBV2,-,TRBJ2-7,TGTGCCAGCAGTGGGGCAGCCTACTACGAGCAGTACTTC,CASSGAAYYEQYF
TRBD2,TRBV30,few,TRBJ2-1,TGTGCCTGGAGCTACGGGACTAGCGAGGTCGATGAGCAGTTCTTC,CAWSYGTSEVDEQFF